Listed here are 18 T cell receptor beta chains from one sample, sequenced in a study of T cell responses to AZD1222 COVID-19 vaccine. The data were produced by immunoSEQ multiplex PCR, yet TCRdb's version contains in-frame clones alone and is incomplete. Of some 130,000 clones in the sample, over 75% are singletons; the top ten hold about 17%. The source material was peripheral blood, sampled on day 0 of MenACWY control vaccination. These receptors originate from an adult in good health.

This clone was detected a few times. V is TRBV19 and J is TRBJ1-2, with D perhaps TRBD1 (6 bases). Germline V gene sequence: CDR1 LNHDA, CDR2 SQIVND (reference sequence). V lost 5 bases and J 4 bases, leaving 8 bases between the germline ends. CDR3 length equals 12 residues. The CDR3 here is CASSPGAYGYTF. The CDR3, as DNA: TGTGCCAGTAGTCCAGGGGCCTATGGCTACACCTTC.

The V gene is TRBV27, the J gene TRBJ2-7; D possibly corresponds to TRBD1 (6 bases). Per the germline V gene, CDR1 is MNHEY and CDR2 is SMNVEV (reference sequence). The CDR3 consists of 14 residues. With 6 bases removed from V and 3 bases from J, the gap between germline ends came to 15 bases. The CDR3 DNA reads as TGTGCCAGCAGGAGGGACACCTTAAGCTACGAGCAGTACTTC. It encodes CASRRDTLSYEQYF.

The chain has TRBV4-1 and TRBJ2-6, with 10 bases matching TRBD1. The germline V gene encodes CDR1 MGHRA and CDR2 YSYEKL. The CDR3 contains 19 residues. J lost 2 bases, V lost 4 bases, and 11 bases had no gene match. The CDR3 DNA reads TGCGCCAGCAGCCCGGGAGGGACAGGGGATTTTCCTGGGGCCAACGTCCTGACTTTC. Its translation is CASSPGGTGDFPGANVLTF.

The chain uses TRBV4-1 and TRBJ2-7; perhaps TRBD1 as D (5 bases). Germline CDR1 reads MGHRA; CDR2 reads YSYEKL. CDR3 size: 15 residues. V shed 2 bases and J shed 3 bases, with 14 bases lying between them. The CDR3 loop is CASSQRTKGIYEQYF. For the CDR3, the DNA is TGCGCCAGCAGCCAACGGACCAAGGGGATCTACGAGCAGTACTTC.

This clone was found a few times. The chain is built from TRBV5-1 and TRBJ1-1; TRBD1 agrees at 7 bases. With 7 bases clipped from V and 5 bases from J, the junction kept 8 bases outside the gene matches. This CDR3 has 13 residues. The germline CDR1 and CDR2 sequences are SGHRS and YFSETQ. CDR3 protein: CASAGQRGTEAFF. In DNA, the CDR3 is TGCGCCAGCGCGGGACAGCGAGGGACTGAAGCTTTCTTT.

CDR3 loop: CASSPQGRSGYTF. The CDR3, as DNA: TGTGCCAGCAGCCCCCAGGGGAGGAGTGGCTACACCTTC. The V call is TRBV7-3, the J call TRBJ1-2; possibly TRBD1 for D (6 bases). The CDR3 sequence is 13 residues long. Germline CDR1 is SGHTA and CDR2 is FQGTGA. Trimming removed 5 bases from V and 7 bases from J, with 14 bases in between.

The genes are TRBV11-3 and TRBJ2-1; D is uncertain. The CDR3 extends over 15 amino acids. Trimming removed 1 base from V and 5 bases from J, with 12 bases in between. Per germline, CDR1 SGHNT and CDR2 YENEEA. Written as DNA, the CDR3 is TGTGCCAGCAGCTTAGCCACTTCCTGGAACAATGAGCAGTTCTTC. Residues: CASSLATSWNNEQFF.

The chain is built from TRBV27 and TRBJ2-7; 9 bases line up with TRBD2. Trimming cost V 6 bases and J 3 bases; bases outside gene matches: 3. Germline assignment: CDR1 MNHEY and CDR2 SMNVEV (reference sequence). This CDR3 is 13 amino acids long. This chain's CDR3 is CASRMTSGYEQYF. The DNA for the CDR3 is TGTGCCAGCAGGATGACTAGCGGCTACGAGCAGTACTTC.

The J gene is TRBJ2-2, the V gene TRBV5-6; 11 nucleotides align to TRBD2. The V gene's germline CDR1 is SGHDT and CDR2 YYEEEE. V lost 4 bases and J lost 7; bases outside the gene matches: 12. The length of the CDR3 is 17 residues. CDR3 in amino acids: CASSPLERGLADGELFF. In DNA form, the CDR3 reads TGTGCCAGCAGCCCTTTAGAGAGGGGACTAGCGGACGGGGAGCTGTTTTTT.

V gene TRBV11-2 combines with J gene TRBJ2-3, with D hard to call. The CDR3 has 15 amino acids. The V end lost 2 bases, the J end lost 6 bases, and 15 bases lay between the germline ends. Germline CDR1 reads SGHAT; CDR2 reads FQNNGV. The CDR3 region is CASSLRVDPFDTQYF. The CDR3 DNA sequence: TGTGCCAGCAGCTTAAGGGTGGATCCTTTTGATACGCAGTATTTT.

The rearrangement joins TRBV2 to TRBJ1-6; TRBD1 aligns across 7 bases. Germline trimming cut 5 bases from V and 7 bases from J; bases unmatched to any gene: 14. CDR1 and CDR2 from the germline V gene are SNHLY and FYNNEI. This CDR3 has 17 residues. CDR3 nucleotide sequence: TGTGCCAGCAGTCGCGATATGCCAAGGGGGCTAAATTCACCCCTCCACTTT. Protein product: CASSRDMPRGLNSPLHF.

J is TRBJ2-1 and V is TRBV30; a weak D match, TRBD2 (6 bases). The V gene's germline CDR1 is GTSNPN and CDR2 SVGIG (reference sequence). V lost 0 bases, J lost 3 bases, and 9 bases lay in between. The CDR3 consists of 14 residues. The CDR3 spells CAWSVGGLYNEQFF. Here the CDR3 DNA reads TGTGCCTGGAGTGTGGGGGGACTCTACAATGAGCAGTTCTTC.

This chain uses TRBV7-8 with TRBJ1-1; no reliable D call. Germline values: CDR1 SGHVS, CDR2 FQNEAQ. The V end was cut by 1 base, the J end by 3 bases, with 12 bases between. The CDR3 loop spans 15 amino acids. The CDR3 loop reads CASSLGNIQDTEAFF. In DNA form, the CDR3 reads TGTGCCAGCAGCTTAGGAAACATTCAGGACACTGAAGCTTTCTTT.

Here the CDR3 DNA reads TGTGCCAGCAGTGAAACAGGGGGCTACGAAAAACTGTTTTTT. The encoded protein is CASSETGGYEKLFF. This rearrangement joins TRBV2 to TRBJ1-4; 9 bases fit TRBD1. Germline loops: CDR1 SNHLY, CDR2 FYNNEI. This CDR3 is 14 amino acids long. J was trimmed by 8 bases and V by 2 bases; bases with no gene match: 3.

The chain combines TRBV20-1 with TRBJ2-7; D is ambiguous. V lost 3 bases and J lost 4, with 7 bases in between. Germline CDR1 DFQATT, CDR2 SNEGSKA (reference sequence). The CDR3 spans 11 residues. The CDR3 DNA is TGCAGTGCTAGCCGTCTTTACGAGCAGTACTTC. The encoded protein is CSASRLYEQYF.

DNA of the CDR3: TGTGCCAGCAGTGAAGAGCTCCCGGGACAATTTTGGGCCGGGGAGCTGTTTTTT. Protein product: CASSEELPGQFWAGELFF. The chain combines TRBV6-1 with TRBJ2-2; maybe TRBD1 (6 bases). Germline lookup yields CDR1 MNHNS and CDR2 SASEGT. V lost 1 base and J lost 6, with 21 bases in between. This CDR3 comprises 18 residues.

The CDR3 region is CASSMSGTYEQYF. The CDR3 nucleotides read TGTGCCAGTAGTATGTCAGGGACCTACGAGCAGTACTTC. The chain links TRBV19 to TRBJ2-7, with D maybe TRBD1 (5 bases). The CDR3 is 13 residues long. The germline V and J ends were trimmed by 3 bases and 2 bases, with 8 bases remaining between them. Per germline, CDR1 LNHDA and CDR2 SQIVND (reference sequence).

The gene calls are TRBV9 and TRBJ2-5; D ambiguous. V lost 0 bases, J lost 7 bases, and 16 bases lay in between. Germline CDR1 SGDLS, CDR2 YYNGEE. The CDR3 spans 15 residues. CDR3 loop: CASSVEKDPWGTQYF. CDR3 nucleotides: TGTGCCAGCAGCGTAGAGAAGGACCCCTGGGGGACCCAGTACTTC. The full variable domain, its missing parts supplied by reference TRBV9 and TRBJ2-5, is DSGVTQTPKHLITATGQRVTLRCSPRSGDLSVYWYQQSLDQGLQFLIQYYNGEERAKGNILERFSAQQFPDLHSELNLSSLELGDSALYFCASSVEKDPWGTQYFGPGTRLLVL.